The 10 T cell receptor beta chains reported below all come from one sample, sequenced in a study of blood T cell repertoires in COVID-19 (dated by TCRdb to the early 2020s). The library came from the immunoSEQ multiplex PCR assay. TCRdb limited this immuneACCESS table to in-frame rearrangements with V and J called. A share of clones is missing; checked studies link under half to unresolved V genes, and the rest is unexplained. The sample records under 100,000 clones, about 90% of which are singletons. The leading ten clones occupy more than 0.85% of the sample. The sequenced material came from peripheral blood. These TCRs come from a human donor in a cohort sampled during active COVID-19.

This chain links TRBV18 with TRBJ2-1; TRBD2 aligns across 11 bases. V was clipped by 6 bases and J by 7 bases; unmatched bases: 5. The CDR3 is made up of 14 amino acids. Germline CDR1 and CDR2: KGHSH and LQKENI. For the CDR3, the DNA is TGTGCCAGCTCTCCGACTAGCGGGACGAATGAGCAGTTCTTC. It translates to CASSPTSGTNEQFF.

In the case of this clone: At the DNA level, this CDR3 is encoded by other sequences in the same sample as well. The chain joins TRBV16 to TRBJ1-5; 7 bases match TRBD1. Germline V lookup: CDR1 KGHSY, CDR2 FQNENV. CDR3 length: 15 residues. Unmatched junction bases numbered 1, after V lost 0 bases and J lost 2 bases. The CDR3 DNA sequence: TGTGCCAGCAGCCAATCAGGACAGGGCAATCAGCCCCAGCATTTT. Protein: CASSQSGQGNQPQHF. Full variable domain (missing parts from reference TRBV16 and TRBJ1-5): GEEVAQTPKHLVRGEGQKAKLYCAPIKGHSYVFWYQQVLKNEFKFLISFQNENVFDETGMPKERFSAKCLPNSPCSLEIQATKLEDSAVYFCASSQSGQGNQPQHFGDGTRLSIL.

This clone was seen only a few times. J is TRBJ2-3 and V is TRBV19; D unclear. V lost 4 bases to trimming and J lost 2 bases, with 13 bases between them. The CDR3 spans 15 residues. CDR1 is LNHDA and CDR2 is SQIVND in the germline V gene (reference sequence). The CDR3 DNA sequence: TGTGCCAGTAGTAACTCTCGAACCTTCACAGATACGCAGTATTTT. Translating it yields CASSNSRTFTDTQYF.

This clone has only one observation. The V gene is TRBV18, the J gene TRBJ2-1; TRBD2 agrees at 11 bases. V lost 5 bases, J lost 8 bases, and 8 bases stayed unmatched. Looked up from germline, CDR1 is KGHSH and CDR2 is LQKENI. The CDR3 length is 15 residues. CDR3 loop: CASSKAPLAGDEQFF. The DNA for the CDR3 is TGTGCCAGCTCAAAAGCCCCACTAGCGGGAGATGAGCAGTTCTTC.

V is TRBV28 and J is TRBJ2-7; 7 nucleotides line up with TRBD1. The CDR3 extends over 13 amino acids. V was clipped by 7 bases and J by 3 bases; unmatched bases: 6. In germline, CDR1 is MDHEN, CDR2 SYDVKM. CDR3: CASTPNRGYEQYF. CDR3 bases: TGTGCCAGCACCCCTAACAGGGGCTACGAGCAGTACTTC.

V is TRBV10-1 and J is TRBJ2-1; D remains ambiguous. The germline gives CDR1 WNHNN, CDR2 SYGVQD (reference sequence). V was clipped by 8 bases and J by 6 bases, with 8 bases between them. This CDR3 region has 11 residues. This chain's CDR3 is CASGVPNEQFF. CDR3 sequence (DNA): TGCGCCAGCGGAGTCCCCAATGAGCAGTTCTTC.

The chain couples TRBV6-6 to TRBJ2-5, with 9 bases that match TRBD1. Losses at the gene ends were 0 bases for V and 3 bases for J; bases not matched to a gene: 2. CDR1 and CDR2 from the germline V gene are MNHNY and SVGAGI (reference sequence). This CDR3 contains 15 residues. The CDR3 loop reads CASSYSGQGEETQYF. The CDR3 coding sequence is TGTGCCAGCAGTTACTCGGGACAGGGTGAAGAGACCCAGTACTTC.

This clone was picked up one time. The chain carries TRBV5-1 and TRBJ2-6, with 7 bases that match TRBD1. Trimming at V came to 1 base and at J to 2 bases, leaving 0 bases not matched to a gene. Germline V gives CDR1 SGHRS, CDR2 YFSETQ. CDR3 length: 15 residues. Here the CDR3 DNA reads TGCGCCAGCAGCTTGCAGGGGGCTGGGGCCAACGTCCTGACTTTC. As protein: CASSLQGAGANVLTF.

The rearrangement links TRBV6-1 to TRBJ1-6; no firm D call. This CDR3 contains 13 residues. From germline, CDR1 is MNHNS and CDR2 SASEGT. V was pared by 3 bases and J by 7 bases, with 7 bases between. DNA for the CDR3: TGTGCCAGCAGTGACGGGTGGAATTCACCCCTCCACTTT. This codes for CASSDGWNSPLHF.

The gene calls are TRBV11-2 and TRBJ2-7; 9 bases align to TRBD1. CDR1 and CDR2 (germline): SGHAT, FQNNGV. The ends lost 4 bases at V and 5 bases at J; junction bases unmatched: 6. The length of the CDR3 is 14 residues. The CDR3 spells CASSSGTGSHEQYF. The CDR3 nucleotides are TGTGCCAGCAGCTCCGGGACAGGGAGCCACGAGCAGTACTTC.